Presented here are 9 T cell receptor beta chains from one specimen sequenced in a study of blood T cell repertoires in COVID-19 (dated by TCRdb to 2020 to 2021). The library was built by means of the immunoSEQ multiplex PCR assay. Drawn from immuneACCESS, this table holds only the in-frame rearrangements with V and J called that TCRdb kept. Clones are partly lost; checked studies trace under half to an unresolved V gene and leave the rest unexplained. Within this sample are approximately 210,000 clones, with about four fifths of them counted one time only. About 8.9% of the sample belongs to the ten largest clones. Source material: PBMCs or T cells enriched from blood (not recorded which). Receptors were obtained from a woman in her forties or fifties with acute COVID-19.

The rearrangement joins TRBV28 to TRBJ2-7; D uncertain. Looked up from germline, CDR1 is MDHEN and CDR2 is SYDVKM. This CDR3 region has 13 residues. The V end lost 2 bases, the J end lost 1 base, and 6 bases lay between the germline ends. CDR3 sequence reads: CASSLVPSYEQYF. The CDR3 DNA sequence: TGTGCCAGCAGTTTAGTCCCATCCTACGAGCAGTACTTC.

V and J are TRBV19 and TRBJ2-7, with TRBD1 identical over 9 bases. The V gene's germline CDR1 is LNHDA and CDR2 SQIVND (reference sequence). CDR3 size: 15 residues. Germline trimming cut 6 bases from V and 5 bases from J; bases unmatched to any gene: 11. The DNA of the CDR3 is TGTGCCAGTAGACGGGGACAGGGAGTGATCGACGAGCAGTACTTC. Protein product: CASRRGQGVIDEQYF.

The V gene is TRBV19, the J gene TRBJ2-7, with no clear D. The V gene lost 6 bases and the J gene lost 5 bases, with 14 bases spanning the gap. This CDR3 has 13 residues. From germline, CDR1 is LNHDA and CDR2 SQIVND (reference sequence). The CDR3 region has the DNA TGTGCCAGTAGAAAAACCTTAGTTCACGAGCAGTACTTC. Translating it yields CASRKTLVHEQYF.

The rearrangement links TRBV27 to TRBJ1-1, with D hard to call. V dropped 0 bases and J dropped 5 bases, with 13 bases sitting between them. There are 15 residues in the CDR3. Germline V gene data show CDR1 as MNHEY and CDR2 as SMNVEV (reference sequence). This CDR3 reads CASSLSPGFATEAFF. The CDR3 DNA is TGTGCCAGCAGTTTATCGCCCGGGTTTGCGACTGAAGCTTTCTTT.

The chain has TRBV9 and TRBJ2-1; TRBD1 agrees at 7 bases. Germline CDR1 reads SGDLS; CDR2 reads YYNGEE. The V and J ends lost 3 bases and 4 bases, in that order; junction bases with no gene match: 4. CDR3 length: 14 residues. The CDR3 reads CASSEGQVYNEQFF. The CDR3 bases are TGTGCCAGCAGCGAAGGACAGGTATACAATGAGCAGTTCTTC.

This clone was seen a handful of times. This chain joins TRBV11-1 and TRBJ1-6; 7 bases agree with TRBD1. Germline CDR1 and CDR2: SGHAT and FQDESV (reference sequence). The CDR3 runs 14 residues. V was pared by 2 bases and J by 7 bases, with 2 bases of the junction left unmatched. The CDR3 spells CASSLSRGNSPLHF. The CDR3 DNA reads as TGTGCCAGCAGCTTATCCAGGGGGAATTCACCCCTCCACTTT.

This clone was observed a handful of times. The same CDR3 is also encoded by other DNA sequences in this sample. J is TRBJ1-1 and V is TRBV5-1; 8 bases match TRBD1. The CDR3 is made up of 14 amino acids. Germline V CDR1 and CDR2: SGHRS, YFSETQ. Losses at the gene ends were 0 bases for V and 3 bases for J; bases not matched to a gene: 1. CDR3 in amino acids: CASSLATGDTEAFF. Here the CDR3 DNA reads TGCGCCAGCAGCTTGGCGACAGGGGACACTGAAGCTTTCTTT.

The J gene is TRBJ2-1, the V gene TRBV14, with D unresolved. CDR3 size: 14 residues. Trimming cost V 5 bases and J 0 bases, with 8 bases left between them. Germline V CDR1 and CDR2: SGHDN, FVKESK. CDR3 DNA sequence: TGTGCCAGCAGCGAGTGGAGCTCCTACAATGAGCAGTTCTTC. Translating gives CASSEWSSYNEQFF.

The chain has TRBV30 and TRBJ2-5; TRBD2 is a possible D gene (5 bases). CDR3 length: 13 residues. With 3 bases removed from V and 2 bases from J, the gap between germline ends came to 10 bases. Germline V CDR1 and CDR2: GTSNPN, SVGIG (reference sequence). In nucleotides, the CDR3 is TGTGCCTGGAGGAGGCCGGGACAAGAGACCCAGTACTTC. This codes for CAWRRPGQETQYF.